This T cell receptor beta chain was obtained from a study of blood T cell repertoires in COVID-19. V dropped 2 bases and J dropped 4; count of bases not matched to a gene: 5. The CDR3 length is 15 residues. From germline, CDR1 is SGDLS and CDR2 YYNGEE. The method was immunoSEQ multiplex PCR; TCRdb's version includes in-frame clones alone and lacks a portion of them. In the table there are about 260,000 clones, about 82% of which are singletons. J is TRBJ2-5 and V is TRBV9, with 10 nucleotides matching TRBD1. Sequencing was performed on PBMCs or T cells enriched from blood (not recorded which). The sequence came from a woman aged 50 to 60 who had recovered from COVID-19. Here the CDR3 reads CASSVDRGEGETQYF. The CDR3 DNA reads TGTGCCAGCAGCGTGGACAGGGGGGAGGGAGAGACCCAGTACTTC.